The 11 T cell receptor beta chains below were found in one sample sequenced in a study of shared clonotypes between healthy human individuals (dated by TCRdb to the early 2020s). Library preparation was by the immunoSEQ multiplex PCR assay. TCRdb mirrors the immuneACCESS table, restricted to in-frame sequences. Some clones are absent from its copies; in checked studies, under half trace to an unresolved V gene, and the reason for the others is unknown. The sample table records roughly 2.5 million clones; 85% to 95% of these occur just once. The ten largest clones represent roughly 0.15% of the sample. Sample: naive CD4+ T cells sorted from blood. Sample cell subset or site, as interpreted from the label and publication: CD45RA+ positively selected. Every receptor here comes from a man younger than 35 in good health.

This clone has just one count. The rearrangement links TRBV4-2 to TRBJ1-6; a possible D gene is TRBD1 (6 bases). Germline V lookup: CDR1 LGHNA, CDR2 YNFKEQ. This CDR3 has 17 amino acids. Trimming cost V 0 bases and J 0 bases, with 9 bases left between them. This chain's CDR3 is CASSQEGASSYNSPLHF. The DNA for the CDR3 is TGTGCCAGCAGCCAAGAGGGGGCAAGCTCCTATAATTCACCCCTCCACTTT.

There are a few counts of this clone. J is TRBJ1-5 and V is TRBV30; possible D gene TRBD1, 6 bases. Trimming shortened V by 0 bases and J by 7 bases, and 16 bases separated the two germline ends. This CDR3 spans 15 amino acids. Germline CDR1 reads GTSNPN; CDR2 reads SVGIG (reference sequence). The CDR3 sequence is CAWSVLQGVGQPQHF. The CDR3 DNA reads as TGTGCCTGGAGTGTTCTACAGGGAGTAGGACAGCCCCAGCATTTT.

The gene calls are TRBV5-1 and TRBJ1-1; D possibly corresponds to TRBD1 (6 bases). The CDR3 totals 13 residues. Looked up from germline, CDR1 is SGHRS and CDR2 is YFSETQ. V was trimmed by 3 bases and J by 7 bases, leaving 13 bases between them. The CDR3 loop is CASSSTGPSEAFF. CDR3 nucleotide sequence: TGCGCCAGCAGCTCCACAGGGCCCAGTGAAGCTTTCTTT.

The V call is TRBV9, the J call TRBJ2-5; the match to TRBD1 covers 8 bases. Germline V gene sequence: CDR1 SGDLS, CDR2 YYNGEE. J was trimmed by 4 bases and V by 2 bases; bases with no gene match: 7. This CDR3 contains 15 residues. The CDR3 sequence is CASSVLTGVGETQYF. In nucleotides, the CDR3 is TGTGCCAGCAGCGTTTTGACAGGGGTAGGAGAGACCCAGTACTTC.

This chain connects TRBV6-1 to TRBJ2-1; the D is unclear. V was shortened by 7 bases and J by 10 bases, with 14 bases between the two germline ends. CDR1 and CDR2 from the germline V gene are MNHNS and SASEGT. CDR3 length equals 12 residues. CDR3 residues: CASTNLAWEQFF. The CDR3 DNA follows: TGTGCCAGCACCAATTTGGCCTGGGAGCAGTTCTTC.

CDR3: CATRNTGELFF. CDR3 bases: TGTGCCACCCGGAACACCGGGGAGCTGTTTTTT. The V gene is TRBV6-5, the J gene TRBJ2-2; unclear D gene. Germline values: CDR1 MNHEY, CDR2 SVGAGI. The V and J ends lost 10 bases and 1 base respectively, with 4 bases between them. The CDR3 covers 11 residues.

J is TRBJ1-2 and V is TRBV7-9, with D tentatively TRBD1 (5 bases). CDR1 SEHNR and CDR2 FQNEAQ come from the germline V gene (reference sequence). Between the trimmed V and J ends, which lost 2 bases and 8 bases, there was a span of 6 bases. The CDR3 spans 11 residues. The CDR3 DNA reads TGTGCCAGCAGCTTAACAGGAGGCTACACCTTC. Translated, it gives CASSLTGGYTF.

The J gene is TRBJ2-2, the V gene TRBV9, with 13 bases lining up with TRBD2. The V gene end was trimmed by 6 bases and the J gene end by 5 bases; junction bases not matched to a gene: 4. CDR3 length equals 15 residues. Germline loops: CDR1 SGDLS, CDR2 YYNGEE. The CDR3 region is CASNGLAGETGELFF. The CDR3 coding sequence is TGTGCCAGCAACGGACTAGCGGGGGAAACCGGGGAGCTGTTTTTT.

This chain uses TRBV10-2 with TRBJ1-1; tentative D call: TRBD1 (6 bases). Per germline, CDR1 WSHSY and CDR2 SAAADI. Trimming removed 4 bases at V and 5 bases at J, with 17 bases between. This CDR3 is 15 amino acids long. The CDR3 DNA reads TGCGCCAGCAGTGGTAGGCAGGGGAGGGAGACTGAAGCTTTCTTT. It translates to CASSGRQGRETEAFF.

The chain's CDR3 is CASSQGEPQAGSSEQYF. CDR3 sequence (DNA): TGCGCCAGCAGCCAAGGGGAACCCCAAGCGGGATCTTCCGAGCAGTACTTC. This chain uses TRBV4-3 with TRBJ2-7, with 7 nucleotides matching TRBD2. Germline V gives CDR1 LGHNA, CDR2 YSLEER. The trim removed 1 base at V and 6 bases at J, leaving 15 bases unmatched. There are 17 residues in the CDR3.

The chain links TRBV12-5 to TRBJ2-1; TRBD2 aligns across 15 bases. The germline CDR1 and CDR2 sequences are LGHNT and FRNRAP. J gave up 8 bases and V 5 bases, and 7 bases lay outside the gene matches. This CDR3 has 16 residues. CDR3 sequence reads: CASGPRTSGRVDEQFF. Here the CDR3 DNA reads TGTGCTAGTGGTCCGAGGACTAGCGGGAGGGTGGATGAGCAGTTCTTC.